The following is a T cell receptor beta chain sequence with its context. Every bit of the isolated RNA underwent reverse transcription, so sequencing read expressed TCRB transcripts. Assay used: immunoSEQ multiplex PCR; TCRdb lists only in-frame clones, some missing. The profile shows about 290,000 clones, roughly 8% of them singletons. The data were obtained in a study of beta chain features in type 1 diabetes. Study-level information: Healthy donors and patients showed comparable age, gender and cell yields.

The CDR3 sequence is 14 residues long. V gave up 6 bases and J gave up 3 bases; unmatched junction bases: 3. The germline CDR1 and CDR2 sequences are LGHNT and FRNRAP. The clonotype originates from a woman aged 18-29 years in good health. Sequences were obtained from central memory CD4+ T cells from blood. The chain is built from TRBV12-5 and TRBJ1-4; 8 nucleotides match TRBD1. In DNA, the CDR3 is TGTGCTAGTGGCCTACAGGGGGCTAATGAAAAACTGTTTTTT. This sequence encodes CASGLQGANEKLFF.